The entry below gives a single T cell receptor (beta chain) sequence along with its context. Its target is not known. The data belong to a study of beta chain features in type 1 diabetes. Notes on the study in general: Naive, central memory and Treg TCRB repertoires seemed to resemble each other more closely in patients than they did in healthy donors.

Germline V gives CDR1 GTSNPN, CDR2 SVGIG (reference sequence). The V and J ends lost 4 bases and 4 bases, in that order; junction bases with no gene match: 5. The CDR3 contains 14 residues. Expressed TCRB transcripts got sequenced, as all isolated RNA was reverse transcribed. Profiled with immunoSEQ multiplex PCR; TCRdb holds only in-frame clones, not every one. The sample records some 45,000 clones, under 65% being singletons. This receptor was obtained from a woman in her late teens or twenties in good health. The material sequenced was Tregs from blood. The chain combines TRBV30 with TRBJ2-1, with TRBD2 matching 9 bases. This CDR3 reads CAWKLSGRYNEQFF. The CDR3 DNA sequence: TGTGCCTGGAAACTAAGCGGGAGGTACAATGAGCAGTTCTTC.